The entry below describes one T cell receptor (beta chain). Using immunoSEQ multiplex PCR, the repertoire was profiled, and TCRdb retains in-frame clones only, with some absent. Seen here are 110,000 to 150,000 clones, 65% to 85% observed once, and the top ten hold 7.5% to 8.5%. This entry belongs to a study of blood T cell repertoires in COVID-19. As for the study in general: The origin of the acute and convalescent COVID-19 samples was the United States, Italy and Spain.

The sequence derives from a human donor in a cohort sampled during active COVID-19. The source material was peripheral blood.

The CDR3 DNA reads TGCAGCGTTGAAGATCGGGTGGGGCCCGAAACGTTCCAAGAGACCCAGTACTTC. As protein: CSVEDRVGPETFQETQYF. The rearrangement joins TRBV29-1 to TRBJ2-5, with D possibly being TRBD1 (5 bases). This CDR3 spans 18 amino acids. CDR1 is SQVTM and CDR2 is ANQGSEA in the germline V gene. With 0 bases removed from V and 1 base from J, the gap between germline ends came to 21 bases.